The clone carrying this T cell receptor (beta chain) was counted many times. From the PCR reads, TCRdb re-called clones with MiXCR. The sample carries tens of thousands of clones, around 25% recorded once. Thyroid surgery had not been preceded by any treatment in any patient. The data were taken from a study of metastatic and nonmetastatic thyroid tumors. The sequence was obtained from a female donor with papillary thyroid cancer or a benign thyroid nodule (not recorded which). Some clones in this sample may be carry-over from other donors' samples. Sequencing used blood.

CDR3 protein: CASSLERQGDGYTF. The CDR3 nucleotides are TGTGCCAGCAGCTTAGAGAGACAGGGTGATGGCTACACCTTC. The chain recombines TRBV7-8 with TRBJ1-2; 7 nucleotides line up with TRBD1. Trimming cost V 1 base and J 6 bases; bases outside gene matches: 5. The length of the CDR3 is 14 residues. CDR1 is SGHVS and CDR2 is FQNEAQ in the germline V gene.